This T cell receptor beta chain was identified during a study of post-analysis software for immune sequencing data (dated by TCRdb to about 2015). Some background on the complete study: The recorded disease courses included relapsing-remitting, secondary progressive and progressive-relapsing multiple sclerosis, and some patients had no subtype annotation. The multiple sclerosis patient repertoires were compared with roughly twelve previously published healthy control repertoires from donors aged about 6 to 28 years. A subset of samples was prepared in parallel using single-end sample barcoding, then pooled and co-amplified after Illumina adapter ligation. Beyond this particular receptor, the publication reports: Patients showed significantly higher frequencies than controls for about 5 TRBV segments, among them TRBV5-6, TRBV5-1 and TRBV20-1. Significantly lower normalized Chao1 diversity was found in multiple sclerosis patients than in controls, suggesting substantial peripheral T-cell clonal expansion. Direct clustering with F measure showed strong co-clustering of samples prepared in the same batch, prompting a batch-effect correction. The control group was slightly older than the multiple sclerosis patient group.

To demonstrate the VDJtools post-analysis software, TCR beta repertoires were profiled from the peripheral blood of roughly 12 young patients with multiple sclerosis. Multiple sclerosis patients were children and adolescents aged about 6 to 16 years. The method behind the library was PCR. The instrument given in TCRdb is Illumina HiSeq 2500. Unique molecular identifiers were incorporated into TCR beta cDNA libraries to reduce PCR and sequencing biases. Approximately 500,000 cDNA molecules were obtained per 1 to 10 million input T cells, so each molecule approximated one T cell. The same protocol used for the earlier healthy control dataset was applied to prepare and sequence the patient libraries. Within a given batch, samples were prepared together, multiplexed and sequenced on the same HiSeq lane. Per the original workflow: MIGEC handled the raw barcoded reads, throwing out single-read molecular identifier groups before consensus assembly and CDR3 extraction. Clonotype tables were post-analysed with VDJtools, and diversity was normalized by down-sampling all datasets to the smallest sample size. In repertoire overlap clustering, CDR3 amino acid sequences, but not nucleotide sequences, were matched to correct batch-related cross-sample contamination. TCRdb trimmed public reads at Q25 via fastp, called clones via MiXCR and kept in-frame beta chains. Identical CDR3 protein sequences are pooled into one entry, listed with their most common genes and DNA. V and J calls and clone size were set by TCRdb, not the authors. In this sample the table shows 820,000 or so distinct CDR3 sequences, 53% of which occur a single time. About 4.5% of the sample rests with the top ten.

Notes on this clonotype: Its antigen is unknown. Base qualities are not at hand, and no much larger clone is one base apart.

V gives up 7 bases and J gives up 2 bases, and the segment between their germline ends measures 11 bases. The germline V gene sets CDR1 to SQVTM and CDR2 to ANQGSEA. The CDR3 holds 13 amino acids from the cysteine to the phenylalanine. This entry keeps only the CDR3 DNA: 39 bases, framed from base 1. This TCR was sampled from a girl aged 5 to 17 with multiple sclerosis. What was sequenced was blood. The sequence joins TRBV29-1 to TRBJ2-2, with no reliable assignment of the D segment. DNA sequence: TGCAGCGCGGACGAGAAAAACACCGGGGAGCTGTTTTTT. Its product reads: CSADEKNTGELFF.